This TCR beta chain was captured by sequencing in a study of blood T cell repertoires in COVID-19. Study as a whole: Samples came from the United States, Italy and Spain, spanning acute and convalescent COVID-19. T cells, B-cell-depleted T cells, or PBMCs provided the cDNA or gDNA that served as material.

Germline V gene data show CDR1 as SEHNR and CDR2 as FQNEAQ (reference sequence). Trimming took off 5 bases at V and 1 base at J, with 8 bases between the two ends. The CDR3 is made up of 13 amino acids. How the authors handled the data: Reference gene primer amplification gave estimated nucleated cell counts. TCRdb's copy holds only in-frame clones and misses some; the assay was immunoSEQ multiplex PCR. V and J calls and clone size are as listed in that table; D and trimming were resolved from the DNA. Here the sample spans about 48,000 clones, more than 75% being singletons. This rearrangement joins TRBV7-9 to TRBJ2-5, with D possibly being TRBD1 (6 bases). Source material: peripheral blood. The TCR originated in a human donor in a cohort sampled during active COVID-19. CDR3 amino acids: CASSLDSQETQYF. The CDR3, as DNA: TGTGCCAGCAGCCTGGACAGCCAAGAGACCCAGTACTTC. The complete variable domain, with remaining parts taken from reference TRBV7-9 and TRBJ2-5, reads DTGVSQNPRHKITKRGQNVTFRCDPISEHNRLYWYRQTLGQGPEFLTYFQNEAQLEKSRLLSDRFSAERPKGSFSTLEIQRTEQGDSAMYLCASSLDSQETQYFGPGTRLLVL.